One and the same sample provided the 26 T cell receptor beta chains below, sequenced in a study of early T cells in non-severe SARS-CoV-2 infection. TCRdb re-derived calls from the 5' RACE reads in MiXCR, one entry per CDR3 protein. The sample holds 70,000 to 90,000 distinct CDR3 sequences, around 15% seen once. The specimen sequenced was whole blood. The receptors were sampled from an adult who was a healthcare worker with PCR-confirmed SARS-CoV-2 infection or an uninfected control (not recorded which).

In this sample, this clonotype turned up a few times. The gene calls are TRBV7-8 and TRBJ1-2; no definite D call. The CDR3 totals 14 residues. The V gene's germline CDR1 is SGHVS and CDR2 FQNEAQ. Trimming left V 0 bases short and J 3 bases short, with 8 bases between. The CDR3 spells CASSLAGFDYGYTF. CDR3 bases: TGTGCCAGCAGCTTAGCAGGGTTTGACTATGGCTACACCTTC. The full variable domain, its missing parts supplied by reference TRBV7-8 and TRBJ1-2, is GAGVSQSPRYKVAKRGQDVALRCDPISGHVSLFWYQQALGQGPEFLTYFQNEAQLDKSGLPSDRFFAERPEGSVSTLKIQRTQQEDSAVYLCASSLAGFDYGYTFGSGTRLTVV.

This clonotype showed up just a few times. This chain links TRBV28 with TRBJ2-7, with no clear D. The CDR3 covers 12 residues. Trimming took off 3 bases at V and 7 bases at J, with 10 bases between the two ends. Per the germline V gene, CDR1 is MDHEN and CDR2 is SYDVKM. CDR3 residues: CASSFEVGEQYF. CDR3 DNA: TGTGCCAGCAGTTTCGAGGTGGGGGAGCAGTACTTC. Full variable domain (missing parts from reference TRBV28 and TRBJ2-7): DVKVTQSSRYLVKRTGEKVFLECVQDMDHENMFWYRQDPGLGLRLIYFSYDVKMKEKGDIPEGYSVSREKKERFSLILESASTNQTSMYLCASSFEVGEQYFGPGTRLTVT.

This clonotype was detected a few times. This chain connects TRBV2 to TRBJ1-6, with TRBD1 identical over 7 bases. This CDR3 spans 17 amino acids. The germline CDR1 and CDR2 sequences are SNHLY and FYNNEI. Unmatched junction bases numbered 13, after V lost 3 bases and J lost 8 bases. CDR3 protein: CASSEGYRQGGDSPLHF. DNA for the CDR3: TGTGCCAGCAGTGAGGGATACCGACAGGGCGGAGATTCACCCCTCCACTTT.

V and J are TRBV29-1 and TRBJ2-5; either TRBD1 or TRBD2 may supply D (5 bases each). Trimming took off 5 bases at V and 1 base at J, with 8 bases between the two ends. Germline lookup yields CDR1 SQVTM and CDR2 ANQGSEA. The CDR3 has 12 amino acids. CDR3 DNA: TGCAGCGTTCGGGACGGCCAAGAGACCCAGTACTTC. Amino acid sequence: CSVRDGQETQYF.

The chain recombines TRBV19 with TRBJ1-6; possibly TRBD1 for D (5 bases). This CDR3 is built from 12 residues. V shed 10 bases and J shed 10 bases, with 14 bases lying between them. CDR1 and CDR2 (germline): LNHDA, SQIVND (reference sequence). The CDR3 DNA reads TGTGCCACACGGGGAGGGACCTCACCCCTCCACTTT. Its protein product is CATRGGTSPLHF. Supplemented by reference TRBV19 and TRBJ1-6, the full variable domain reads DGGITQSPKYLFRKEGQNVTLSCEQNLNHDAMYWYRQDPGQGLRLIYYSQIVNDFQKGDIAEGYSVSREKKESFPLTVTSAQKNPTAFYLCATRGGTSPLHFGNGTRLTVT.

This clonotype was seen a handful of times. The genes are TRBV29-1 and TRBJ1-2, with D unclear. The CDR3 consists of 13 residues. Germline CDR1 SQVTM, CDR2 ANQGSEA. Trimming removed 7 bases at V and 8 bases at J, with 20 bases between. CDR3 DNA sequence: TGCAGCGCCCTAGAAGAGGGTTTCTCCGGCTACACCTTC. Residues: CSALEEGFSGYTF.

This clonotype was observed at least ten times. This chain uses TRBV7-8 with TRBJ2-2; TRBD1 is a possible D gene (6 bases). There are 13 residues in the CDR3. The germline CDR1 and CDR2 sequences are SGHVS and FQNEAQ. Trimming shortened V by 7 bases and J by 1 base, and 7 bases separated the two germline ends. The CDR3 region has the DNA TGTGCCAGCACGACAGGGAACACCGGGGAGCTGTTTTTT. This gives the protein CASTTGNTGELFF.

This clonotype was detected only a few times. The CDR3 DNA sequence: TGTGCCAGCAGCTACGGACTAGCGGGAGAAGAGACCCAGTACTTC. Translating gives CASSYGLAGEETQYF. The chain has TRBV5-6 and TRBJ2-5; TRBD2 agrees at 13 bases. CDR1 and CDR2 (germline): SGHDT, YYEEEE. V lost 3 bases and J lost 3; bases outside the gene matches: 2. The CDR3 is made up of 15 amino acids.

The chain uses TRBV13 and TRBJ2-7; 7 nucleotides align to TRBD2. V gave up 5 bases and J gave up 1 base; unmatched junction bases: 8. CDR1 PRHDT and CDR2 FYEKMQ come from the germline V gene (reference sequence). CDR3 length equals 15 residues. CDR3 in DNA: TGTGCCAGCAGCCACGACGGACTAGGGTCCTACGAGCAGTACTTC. This translates into CASSHDGLGSYEQYF. Full variable domain (rest looked up from reference TRBV13 and TRBJ2-7): AAGVIQSPRHLIKEKRETATLKCYPIPRHDTVYWYQQGPGQDPQFLISFYEKMQSDKGSIPDRFSAQQFSDYHSELNMSSLELGDSALYFCASSHDGLGSYEQYFGPGTRLTVT.

This rearrangement joins TRBV12-3 or TRBV12-4 to TRBJ2-7, with a tentative D call TRBD2 (6 bases). This CDR3 has 15 residues. V was clipped by 5 bases and J by 0 bases, with 14 bases between them. The CDR3 coding sequence is TGTGCCAGCAGTCCGCGGGACGGACACTCCTACGAGCAGTACTTC. Its protein product is CASSPRDGHSYEQYF.

The chain employs TRBV4-1 and TRBJ2-3; 10 bases are a match to TRBD2. Germline lookup yields CDR1 MGHRA and CDR2 YSYEKL. J lost 2 bases, V lost 0 bases, and 5 bases had no gene match. The CDR3 extends over 17 amino acids. CDR3 region: CASSQDLTSGATDTQYF. CDR3 sequence (DNA): TGCGCCAGCAGCCAAGATCTCACTAGCGGGGCCACAGATACGCAGTATTTT.

This clonotype was seen ten or more times. The chain's CDR3 is CASSPQGALDTEAFF. The CDR3 DNA sequence: TGCGCCAGCAGTCCACAGGGGGCTCTGGACACTGAAGCTTTCTTT. The chain uses TRBV5-1 and TRBJ1-1; TRBD1 matches at 9 bases. CDR1 is SGHRS and CDR2 is YFSETQ in the germline V gene. This CDR3 comprises 15 residues. Trimming at V came to 5 bases and at J to 3 bases, leaving 8 bases not matched to a gene.

This clonotype occurred many times. The chain links TRBV12-3 or TRBV12-4 to TRBJ2-5, with a possible D match to TRBD2 (5 bases). The V end was cut by 0 bases, the J end by 5 bases, with 7 bases between. The CDR3 has 13 residues. This CDR3 reads CASSLAGVETQYF. CDR3 bases: TGTGCCAGCAGTTTAGCGGGAGTGGAGACCCAGTACTTC.

V usage is TRBV2 and J usage is TRBJ1-5, with a weak D call TRBD1 (5 bases). The V end was cut by 4 bases, the J end by 2 bases, with 9 bases between. The germline V gene encodes CDR1 SNHLY and CDR2 FYNNEI. The CDR3 loop spans 14 amino acids. As DNA, the CDR3 is TGTGCCAGCAGTGTATGGGGACGCAATCAGCCCCAGCATTTT. As protein: CASSVWGRNQPQHF.

The rearrangement joins TRBV28 to TRBJ2-3; D gene uncertain. This CDR3 has 13 residues. With 7 bases removed from V and 0 bases from J, the gap between germline ends came to 8 bases. In germline, CDR1 is MDHEN, CDR2 SYDVKM. This chain's CDR3 is CASKTVSTDTQYF. The CDR3, as DNA: TGTGCCAGCAAGACTGTGAGCACAGATACGCAGTATTTT.

This clonotype was counted only a few times. The rearrangement joins TRBV12-3 or TRBV12-4 to TRBJ2-3, with D possibly being TRBD2 (5 bases). The germline V and J ends were trimmed by 2 bases and 0 bases, with 15 bases remaining between them. The CDR3 loop spans 17 amino acids. The CDR3 coding sequence is TGTGCCAGCAGTTTATCGAGGGTTGGGATTAGCACAGATACGCAGTATTTT. Its translation is CASSLSRVGISTDTQYF.

The V and J genes are TRBV7-9 and TRBJ2-7; a possible D gene is TRBD1 (6 bases). V dropped 5 bases and J dropped 5 bases, with 19 bases sitting between them. The CDR3 covers 15 residues. CDR1 and CDR2 from the germline V gene are SEHNR and FQNEAQ (reference sequence). The CDR3 loop is CASSLKIGTSNEQYF. CDR3 in DNA: TGTGCCAGCAGCCTGAAAATCGGGACAAGTAACGAGCAGTACTTC.

This clonotype was seen a few times. The chain uses TRBV3-1 and TRBJ2-7, with 9 bases matching TRBD1. The germline V gene encodes CDR1 LGHDT and CDR2 YNNKEL (reference sequence). V was pared by 4 bases and J by 3 bases, with 10 bases of the junction left unmatched. The CDR3 extends over 16 amino acids. The CDR3, as DNA: TGTGCCAGCAGCCTAAGTGACAGGGGGGTCGACTACGAGCAGTACTTC. Amino acid sequence: CASSLSDRGVDYEQYF.

The rearrangement joins TRBV19 to TRBJ1-5; D might be TRBD1 (5 bases). V lost 6 bases and J lost 0, with 9 bases in between. From germline, CDR1 is LNHDA and CDR2 SQIVND (reference sequence). The CDR3 consists of 14 residues. The CDR3, as DNA: TGTGCCAGTAGGAGACAGTATAGCAATCAGCCCCAGCATTTT. This encodes CASRRQYSNQPQHF.

The chain employs TRBV21-1 and TRBJ1-1; the table's D call, TRBD1, was not checked against the DNA. TRBV21-1 is reported as a pseudogene. This CDR3 comprises 15 residues. CDR3 residues: CASSKGGRLRTEAFF. The CDR3 DNA reads TGTGCCAGCAGCAAAGGGGGCAGGCTCCGGACTGAAGCTTTCTTT.

This clonotype has just a few counts. V gene TRBV7-9 combines with J gene TRBJ2-5, with 7 nucleotides matching TRBD1. V was pared by 1 base and J by 2 bases, with 4 bases of the junction left unmatched. This CDR3 comprises 15 residues. CDR1 is SEHNR and CDR2 is FQNEAQ in the germline V gene (reference sequence). CDR3 region: CASSLVGQTQETQYF. The CDR3 region has the DNA TGTGCCAGCAGCTTAGTGGGACAGACACAAGAGACCCAGTACTTC.

This clonotype showed up just a few times. The chain has TRBV12-3 or TRBV12-4 and TRBJ2-7; tentative D call: TRBD1 (7 bases). The CDR3 runs to 13 residues. V lost 6 bases, J lost 6 bases, and 15 bases lay in between. The CDR3 protein is CASSGGQLLEQYF. The CDR3 DNA follows: TGTGCCAGCAGCGGGGGACAGCTCCTCGAGCAGTACTTC.

This clonotype was observed at least ten times. The gene calls are TRBV14 and TRBJ1-1, with 12 bases lining up with TRBD1. Germline lookup yields CDR1 SGHDN and CDR2 FVKESK. CDR3 length: 17 amino acids. V lost 2 bases and J lost 2; bases outside the gene matches: 6. For the CDR3, the DNA is TGTGCCAGCAGCCAACCGGGACAGGGGGCTTCCAACACTGAAGCTTTCTTT. It encodes CASSQPGQGASNTEAFF. The full variable domain, with the rest looked up from reference TRBV14 and TRBJ1-1, is EAGVTQFPSHSVIEKGQTVTLRCDPISGHDNLYWYRRVMGKEIKFLLHFVKESKQDESGMPNNRFLAERTGGTYSTLKVQPAELEDSGVYFCASSQPGQGASNTEAFFGQGTRLTVV.

In its sample, this clonotype was seen many times. This chain links TRBV7-6 with TRBJ2-6; possibly TRBD1 or TRBD2 for D (5 bases each). CDR3 length: 15 amino acids. V was trimmed by 3 bases and J by 0 bases, leaving 6 bases between them. Per the germline V gene, CDR1 is SGHVS and CDR2 is FNYEAQ. CDR3: CASSFGGSGANVLTF. The CDR3 DNA follows: TGTGCCAGCAGCTTTGGGGGCTCTGGGGCCAACGTCCTGACTTTC. The full variable domain, in which reference TRBV7-6 and TRBJ2-6 provide the parts outside the CDR3, is GAGVSQSPRYKVTKRGQDVALRCDPISGHVSLYWYRQALGQGPEFLTYFNYEAQQDKSGLPNDRFSAERPEGSISTLTIQRTEQRDSAMYRCASSFGGSGANVLTFGAGSRLTVL.

The rearrangement uses TRBV18 and TRBJ2-1; D gene unclear. This CDR3 is built from 14 residues. Trimming left V 1 base short and J 6 bases short, with 10 bases between. Germline V gene lookup returns CDR1 KGHSH and CDR2 LQKENI. The CDR3 loop reads CASSPQKDGNEQFF. In nucleotides, the CDR3 is TGTGCCAGCTCACCACAGAAGGACGGCAATGAGCAGTTCTTC.

This sequence joins TRBV12-3 or TRBV12-4 and TRBJ2-2, with D possibly being TRBD1 or TRBD2 (6 bases each). The CDR3 contains 18 residues. Trimming stripped 0 bases from V and 1 base from J, with 15 bases between. Written as DNA, the CDR3 is TGTGCCAGCAGTTTAGCGCTGGGGGGCTCTAGGAACACCGGGGAGCTGTTTTTT. It encodes CASSLALGGSRNTGELFF.